These 24 T cell receptor beta chains originate from one sample sequenced in a study of T cell responses to AZD1222 COVID-19 vaccine. Sequenced by immunoSEQ multiplex PCR; TCRdb stores in-frame clones only, minus some. The sample records 90,000 to 150,000 clones, roughly 90% being singletons. This material consisted of peripheral blood, taken on day 0 of AZD1222 vaccination. The receptors were gathered from an adult in good health.

This clone came up a few times. J is TRBJ2-3 and V is TRBV6-4; 8 positions agree with TRBD2. This CDR3 has 16 amino acids. Trimming took 3 bases from V and 1 from J; bases not matched to a gene: 6. The V gene's germline CDR1 is MRHNA and CDR2 SNTAGT. The CDR3 DNA reads as TGTGCCAGCAGTGAAAACGGGGGGGCGGGCACAGATACGCAGTATTTT. This translates into CASSENGGAGTDTQYF.

The V gene is TRBV6-5, the J gene TRBJ1-1; D gene ambiguous. V was pared by 6 bases and J by 0 bases, with 17 bases between. From germline, CDR1 is MNHEY and CDR2 SVGAGI. The CDR3 covers 16 residues. CDR3 loop: CASSYLGRPLNTEAFF. Written as DNA, the CDR3 is TGTGCCAGCAGCTACCTCGGAAGGCCATTGAACACTGAAGCTTTCTTT.

The chain couples TRBV27 to TRBJ2-3; 7 bases align to TRBD1. Trimming cost V 2 bases and J 4 bases; bases outside gene matches: 3. CDR1 MNHEY and CDR2 SMNVEV come from the germline V gene (reference sequence). This CDR3 has 14 residues. In nucleotides, the CDR3 is TGTGCCAGCAGTTTAATCAGGGGGTCAGATACGCAGTATTTT. Translation gives CASSLIRGSDTQYF.

The rearrangement links TRBV12-3 or TRBV12-4 to TRBJ1-1, with TRBD1 as a possible D gene (6 bases). The CDR3 totals 13 residues. The V gene lost 7 bases and the J gene lost 1 base, with 10 bases spanning the gap. CDR3 amino acids: CASILDRNTEAFF. The CDR3 DNA is TGTGCCAGCATCCTGGACAGGAACACTGAAGCTTTCTTT.

The chain is built from TRBV19 and TRBJ1-1; 8 nucleotides match TRBD1. This CDR3 region has 13 residues. CDR1 and CDR2 (germline): LNHDA, SQIVND (reference sequence). V lost 5 bases and J lost 3; bases outside the gene matches: 2. The CDR3 loop is CASSDRGDTEAFF. The CDR3 DNA sequence: TGTGCCAGTAGTGACAGGGGAGACACTGAAGCTTTCTTT.

The V gene is TRBV6-5, the J gene TRBJ1-6; TRBD1 matches at 8 bases. CDR3 length: 14 residues. The V gene's germline CDR1 is MNHEY and CDR2 SVGAGI. V dropped 5 bases and J dropped 8; count of bases not matched to a gene: 5. The DNA of the CDR3 is TGTGCCAGCAGTCAGATGGACAGGGATTCACCCCTCCACTTT. Amino acid sequence: CASSQMDRDSPLHF.

The chain links TRBV7-3 to TRBJ2-2; no definite D call. This CDR3 contains 14 residues. Germline V gives CDR1 SGHTA, CDR2 FQGTGA. The V end was cut by 5 bases, the J end by 4 bases, with 11 bases between. The DNA for the CDR3 is TGTGCCAGCAGCCCCATAACTGGCACCGGGGAGCTGTTTTTT. It is translated as CASSPITGTGELFF.

The chain joins TRBV29-1 to TRBJ1-4; D not certain. The ends were cut back, 0 bases at V and 4 bases at J, with 6 bases in the middle. The CDR3 is made up of 13 amino acids. CDR1 and CDR2 (germline): SQVTM, ANQGSEA. This CDR3 is CSVEEAYNEKLFF. As DNA, the CDR3 is TGCAGCGTTGAAGAGGCCTATAATGAAAAACTGTTTTTT.

This clone was recorded a few times. The V gene is TRBV2, the J gene TRBJ2-3; TRBD2 aligns across 8 bases. The length of the CDR3 is 13 residues. In germline, CDR1 is SNHLY, CDR2 FYNNEI. V gave up 10 bases and J gave up 3 bases; unmatched junction bases: 6. CDR3 bases: TGTGCCACGCGGGCTAGCGGGACAGATACGCAGTATTTT. It codes for CATRASGTDTQYF.

The V call is TRBV18, the J call TRBJ1-2; D is uncertain. V dropped 2 bases and J dropped 4 bases, with 14 bases sitting between them. Germline values: CDR1 KGHSH, CDR2 LQKENI. CDR3 length equals 15 residues. CDR3 in amino acids: CASSPDYQSLYGYTF. DNA of the CDR3: TGTGCCAGCTCACCAGATTACCAGTCCCTCTATGGCTACACCTTC.

The chain carries TRBV7-9 and TRBJ1-4; D unclear. Germline V gene lookup returns CDR1 SEHNR and CDR2 FQNEAQ (reference sequence). The CDR3 covers 14 residues. Trimming cost V 2 bases and J 6 bases, with 10 bases left between them. As DNA, the CDR3 is TGTGCCAGCAGCTTACCAGAAGGCCATGAAAAACTGTTTTTT. Protein: CASSLPEGHEKLFF. The full variable domain, its missing parts supplied by reference TRBV7-9 and TRBJ1-4, is DTGVSQNPRHKITKRGQNVTFRCDPISEHNRLYWYRQTLGQGPEFLTYFQNEAQLEKSRLLSDRFSAERPKGSFSTLEIQRTEQGDSAMYLCASSLPEGHEKLFFGSGTQLSVL.

The V and J genes are TRBV6-5 and TRBJ1-5; TRBD1 might be the D (6 bases). This CDR3 comprises 15 residues. Trimming cost V 2 bases and J 5 bases, with 13 bases left between them. Germline CDR1 and CDR2: MNHEY and SVGAGI. The CDR3 DNA reads as TGTGCCAGCAGTTACCGGGGGCTGGGAGATCAGCCCCAGCATTTT. Protein: CASSYRGLGDQPQHF.

The chain employs TRBV5-6 and TRBJ1-2; perhaps TRBD1 as D (6 bases). There are 14 residues in the CDR3. V lost 8 bases to trimming and J lost 3 bases, with 17 bases between them. Germline CDR1 is SGHDT and CDR2 is YYEEEE. CDR3 region: CASSPGGADYGYTF. The CDR3 nucleotides read TGTGCCAGTTCCCCGGGGGGGGCTGACTATGGCTACACCTTC.

This rearrangement joins TRBV24-1 to TRBJ2-3; 7 nucleotides match TRBD2. The length of the CDR3 is 17 residues. Trimming cost V 3 bases and J 0 bases; bases outside gene matches: 8. The germline CDR1 and CDR2 sequences are KGHDR and SFDVKD. The CDR3 DNA reads as TGTGCCACCAGTGATGGGACGGGACTACCCAGCACAGATACGCAGTATTTT. As protein: CATSDGTGLPSTDTQYF.

This chain joins TRBV18 and TRBJ2-1, with D possibly TRBD1 on 5 matching bases. The ends were cut back, 3 bases at V and 8 bases at J, with 8 bases in the middle. Germline V gene lookup returns CDR1 KGHSH and CDR2 LQKENI. CDR3 length: 12 amino acids. CDR3 residues: CASSPLGDEQFF. The CDR3 DNA reads TGTGCCAGCTCACCCCTAGGGGATGAGCAGTTCTTC.

J is TRBJ1-5 and V is TRBV11-2, with 11 bases identical to TRBD1. This CDR3 region has 15 residues. The V segment lost 4 bases and the J segment 5 bases; nucleotides outside the gene matches: 4. Per the germline V gene, CDR1 is SGHAT and CDR2 is FQNNGV. The DNA of the CDR3 is TGTGCCAGCAGCTCCGGGACAGGGGGATATCAGCCCCAGCATTTT. As protein: CASSSGTGGYQPQHF.

The chain uses TRBV6-9 and TRBJ2-5; D perhaps matches TRBD2 (6 bases). The length of the CDR3 is 21 residues. The V end lost 2 bases, the J end lost 5 bases, and 33 bases lay between the germline ends. Germline CDR1 MNHGY, CDR2 SVAAGI. The CDR3 DNA is TGTGCCAGCAGTTATCCAACCTTTGGAGTAGCGGAAATCCTTAACCCGGAGACCCAGTACTTC. Its protein is CASSYPTFGVAEILNPETQYF.

The V call is TRBV6-5, the J call TRBJ2-5, with D hard to call. V shed 6 bases and J shed 5 bases, with 13 bases lying between them. The CDR3 sequence is 13 residues long. Per germline, CDR1 MNHEY and CDR2 SVGAGI. The CDR3 region is CASRTLGRETQYF. Written as DNA, the CDR3 is TGTGCCAGCAGGACCTTAGGTCGGGAGACCCAGTACTTC.

This clone is a singleton in its sample. V gene TRBV9 combines with J gene TRBJ2-5; D may be TRBD1 (6 bases). The V gene lost 5 bases and the J gene lost 5 bases, with 19 bases spanning the gap. CDR1 and CDR2 from the germline V gene are SGDLS and YYNGEE. CDR3 length: 15 amino acids. CDR3 sequence reads: CASSDTPRGSETQYF. For the CDR3, the DNA is TGTGCCAGCAGTGACACCCCCAGGGGCTCGGAGACCCAGTACTTC.

V is TRBV6-2 or TRBV6-3 and J is TRBJ2-7; D gene ambiguous. Trimming left V 2 bases short and J 2 bases short, with 19 bases between. The CDR3 has 17 amino acids. Germline CDR1 reads MNHEY; CDR2 reads SVGEGT. The DNA for the CDR3 is TGTGCCAGCAGTTACGCCCCAGAACGAGGATTAACCTACGAGCAGTACTTC. This translates into CASSYAPERGLTYEQYF.

The chain couples TRBV27 to TRBJ1-1; 9 positions agree with TRBD1. Germline CDR1 MNHEY, CDR2 SMNVEV (reference sequence). With 7 bases clipped from V and 4 bases from J, the junction kept 7 bases outside the gene matches. The CDR3 is 14 residues long. Here the CDR3 DNA reads TGTGCCAGCACCCCCGCGACAGGGGGCACTGAAGCTTTCTTT. Its translation is CASTPATGGTEAFF.

The chain joins TRBV18 to TRBJ2-5; no clear D. Germline V lookup: CDR1 KGHSH, CDR2 LQKENI. The V and J ends lost 3 bases and 7 bases respectively, with 18 bases between them. CDR3 size: 15 residues. CDR3 residues: CASSPARPDLGTQYF. CDR3 nucleotide sequence: TGTGCCAGCTCACCGGCGCGACCGGACCTGGGGACCCAGTACTTC.

The genes are TRBV19 and TRBJ1-1; D uncertain. This CDR3 is 16 amino acids long. V lost 5 bases and J lost 1, with 17 bases in between. Germline V gene lookup returns CDR1 LNHDA and CDR2 SQIVND (reference sequence). CDR3 in amino acids: CASSPFMENKNTEAFF. CDR3 bases: TGTGCCAGTAGTCCTTTTATGGAGAACAAGAACACTGAAGCTTTCTTT.

The rearrangement uses TRBV19 and TRBJ1-1, with unresolved D. The CDR3 consists of 15 residues. In germline, CDR1 is LNHDA, CDR2 SQIVND (reference sequence). V gave up 7 bases and J gave up 0 bases, with 15 bases separating them. CDR3 sequence (DNA): TGTGCCAGTATAAACGCGGCGACGTTGAACACTGAAGCTTTCTTT. Residues: CASINAATLNTEAFF.